This T cell receptor beta chain was captured by sequencing in a study of blood T cell repertoires in COVID-19. Only one count was recorded for this clone. Losses at the gene ends were 3 bases for V and 3 bases for J; bases not matched to a gene: 10. The CDR3 spans 16 residues. The germline V gene encodes CDR1 KGHSH and CDR2 LQKENI. TCRdb's copy holds only in-frame clones and misses some; the assay was immunoSEQ multiplex PCR. The table has around 160,000 clones, about 90% seen once. The source of this sequence is a man aged 55 to 69 with acute or convalescent COVID-19. The sample comprised peripheral blood. The chain links TRBV18 to TRBJ1-1, with 7 positions matching TRBD1. CDR3 amino acids: CASSPKSDRADTEAFF. In DNA form, the CDR3 reads TGTGCCAGCTCACCCAAGAGTGACAGGGCTGACACTGAAGCTTTCTTT.